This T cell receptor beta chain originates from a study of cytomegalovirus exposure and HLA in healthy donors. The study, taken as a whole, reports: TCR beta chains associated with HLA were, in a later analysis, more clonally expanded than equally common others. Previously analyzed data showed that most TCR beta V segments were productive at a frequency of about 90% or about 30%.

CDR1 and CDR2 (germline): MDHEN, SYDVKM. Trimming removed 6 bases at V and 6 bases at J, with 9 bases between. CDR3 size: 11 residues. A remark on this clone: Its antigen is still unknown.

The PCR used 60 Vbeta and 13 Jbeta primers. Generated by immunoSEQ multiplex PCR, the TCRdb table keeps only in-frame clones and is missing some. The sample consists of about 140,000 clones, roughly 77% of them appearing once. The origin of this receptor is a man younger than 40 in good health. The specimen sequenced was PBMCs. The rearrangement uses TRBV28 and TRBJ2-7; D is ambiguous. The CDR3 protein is CASRFSIEQYF. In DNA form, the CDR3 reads TGTGCCAGCAGATTTTCCATCGAGCAGTACTTC.